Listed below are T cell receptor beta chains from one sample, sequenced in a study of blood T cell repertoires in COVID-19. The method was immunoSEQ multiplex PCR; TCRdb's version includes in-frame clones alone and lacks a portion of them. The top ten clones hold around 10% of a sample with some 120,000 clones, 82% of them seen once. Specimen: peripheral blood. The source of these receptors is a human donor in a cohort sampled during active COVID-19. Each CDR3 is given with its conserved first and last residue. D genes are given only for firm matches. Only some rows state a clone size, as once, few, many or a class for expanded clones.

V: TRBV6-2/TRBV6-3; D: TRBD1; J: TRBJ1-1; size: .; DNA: TGTGCCAGCAGTTACCCGACAGGGATCTCTGAAGCTTTCTTT; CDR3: CASSYPTGISEAFF
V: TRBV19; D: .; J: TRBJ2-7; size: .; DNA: TGTGCCAGTAGTAGCAGAGGGTCCTCCTACGAGCAGTACTTC; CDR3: CASSSRGSSYEQYF
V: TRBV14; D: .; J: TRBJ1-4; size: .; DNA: TGTGCCAGCAGCCGGGCAGGGGCCGAAAAACTGTTTTTT; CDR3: CASSRAGAEKLFF
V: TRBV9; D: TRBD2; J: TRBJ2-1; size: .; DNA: TGTGCCAGCAGCCCACCTAGCGGGGGTGACTTCTACAATGAGCAGTTCTTC; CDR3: CASSPPSGGDFYNEQFF
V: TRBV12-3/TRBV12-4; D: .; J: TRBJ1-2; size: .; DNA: TGTGCCAGCAGTTTCGGGTCCAATGGCTACACCTTC; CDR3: CASSFGSNGYTF
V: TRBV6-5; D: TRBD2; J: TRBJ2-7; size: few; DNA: TGTGCCAGCAGTACTAGCGGGCCCTACGAGCAGTACTTC; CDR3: CASSTSGPYEQYF
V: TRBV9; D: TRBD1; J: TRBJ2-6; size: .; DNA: TGTGCCAGCAGCGTAAATGAAGGGTCGGGACAGGGGGCGTTTGGGGCCAACGTCCTGACTTTC; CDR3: CASSVNEGSGQGAFGANVLTF
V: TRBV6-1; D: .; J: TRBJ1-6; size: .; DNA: TGTGCCAGCAGTGAATTTACCCGAGGCTCGGCGGATGTGTCACCCCTCCACTTT; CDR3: CASSEFTRGSADVSPLHF
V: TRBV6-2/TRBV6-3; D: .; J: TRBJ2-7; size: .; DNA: TGTGCCAGCAGTGGTCTCCTCATGGCAGTATACGAGCAGTACTTC; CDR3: CASSGLLMAVYEQYF
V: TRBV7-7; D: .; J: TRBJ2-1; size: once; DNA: TGTGCTAGCAGCCTCGACAGTTACAATGAGCAGTTCTTC; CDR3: CASSLDSYNEQFF
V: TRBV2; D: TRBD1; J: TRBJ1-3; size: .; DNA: TGTGCCAGCAGTGAGGACAGGGGGCTCTCTGGAAACACCATATATTTT; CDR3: CASSEDRGLSGNTIYF
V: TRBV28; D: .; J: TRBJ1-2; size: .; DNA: TGTGCCAGCAGTTTCTCGGACATTCGACTCGCCTTC; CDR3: CASSFSDIRLAF
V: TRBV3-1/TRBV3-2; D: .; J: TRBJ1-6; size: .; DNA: TGTGCCAGCAGCCTTGGACAGTATAATTCACCCCTCCACTTT; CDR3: CASSLGQYNSPLHF
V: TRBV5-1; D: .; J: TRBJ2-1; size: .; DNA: TGCGCCAGCAGCTTGAGGTCAGGGGACAATGAGCAGTTCTTC; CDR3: CASSLRSGDNEQFF
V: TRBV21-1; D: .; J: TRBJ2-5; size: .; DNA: TGTGCCAGCAGCCCCCCCTCCGGGACAGCTCAAGAGACCCAGTACTTC; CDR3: CASSPPSGTAQETQYF
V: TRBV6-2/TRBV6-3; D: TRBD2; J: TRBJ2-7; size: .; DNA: TGTGCCAGCAGTTACCGGACTAGCCCTTGGAGCTACGAGCAGTACTTC; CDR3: CASSYRTSPWSYEQYF
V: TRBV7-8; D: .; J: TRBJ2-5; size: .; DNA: TGTGCCAGCAGCTTAGCGGGGCGGGGACCCCAAGAGACCCAGTACTTC; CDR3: CASSLAGRGPQETQYF
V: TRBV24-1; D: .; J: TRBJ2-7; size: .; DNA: TGTGCCACCAGTGAGGGCGTCTCCTACGAGCAGTACTTC; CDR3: CATSEGVSYEQYF
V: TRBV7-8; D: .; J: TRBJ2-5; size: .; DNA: TGTGCCAGCAGCTTACGCGTGCAAGAGACCCAGTACTTC; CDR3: CASSLRVQETQYF
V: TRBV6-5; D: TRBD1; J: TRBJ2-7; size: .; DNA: TGTGCCAGCAGCCAGATACACACAGGGGCCGAGCAGTACTTC; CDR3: CASSQIHTGAEQYF
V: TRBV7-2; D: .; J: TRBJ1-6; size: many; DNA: TGTGCCAGCAGCCTACGCCCAGTACAGGTTGGCAATTCACCCCTCCACTTT; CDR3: CASSLRPVQVGNSPLHF
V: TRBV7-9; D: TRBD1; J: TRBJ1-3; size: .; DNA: TGTGCCAGCAGCACCCTCTCCGGGACAGTCGCCTCTGGAAACACCATATATTTT; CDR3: CASSTLSGTVASGNTIYF
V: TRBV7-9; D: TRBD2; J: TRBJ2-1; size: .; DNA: TGTGCCAGCAGACCAGCGGGGGGGAACAATGAGCAGTTCTTC; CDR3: CASRPAGGNNEQFF
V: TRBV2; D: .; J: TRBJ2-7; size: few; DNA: TGTGCCAGCGAGGAGACTGGGTTAAGCTCCTACGAGCAGTACTTC; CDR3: CASEETGLSSYEQYF
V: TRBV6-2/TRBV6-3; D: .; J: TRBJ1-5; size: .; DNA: TGTGCCAGCAGTATTCTACAGGGAGCCCAGCATTTT; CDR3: CASSILQGAQHF
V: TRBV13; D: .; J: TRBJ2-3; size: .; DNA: TGTGCCAGCAGCTTAGGACTCATCGGCACAGATACGCAGTATTTT; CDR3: CASSLGLIGTDTQYF
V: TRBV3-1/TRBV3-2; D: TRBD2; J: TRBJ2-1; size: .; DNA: TGTGCCAGCAGCCAGGGACTAGCGGGGGGCACTTCGTACAATGAGCAGTTCTTC; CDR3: CASSQGLAGGTSYNEQFF
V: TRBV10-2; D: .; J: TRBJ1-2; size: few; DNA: TGCGCCAGCAGTGAGTCGATCACCGGTTTTGACTATGGCTACACCTTC; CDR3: CASSESITGFDYGYTF
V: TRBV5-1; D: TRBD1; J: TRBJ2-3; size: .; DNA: TGCGCCAGCAGCTTGGGGGACAGGTTCACAGATACGCAGTATTTT; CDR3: CASSLGDRFTDTQYF
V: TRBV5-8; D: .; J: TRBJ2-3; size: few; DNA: TGTGCCAGCAGCTTGGGACAGCCCTCGGATACGCAGTATTTT; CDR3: CASSLGQPSDTQYF
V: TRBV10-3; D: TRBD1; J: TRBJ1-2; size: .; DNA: TGTGCCATCACCGCGGACAGGACGGGTCATGGCTACACCTTC; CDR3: CAITADRTGHGYTF
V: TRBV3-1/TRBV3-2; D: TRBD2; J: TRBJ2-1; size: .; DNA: TGTGCCAGCAGCCGTGGGCTAGCGGGGAGGTCCTACAATGAGCAGTTCTTC; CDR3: CASSRGLAGRSYNEQFF
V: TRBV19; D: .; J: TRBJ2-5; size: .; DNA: TGTGCCAGTAGTATAGATGAACAGTCTACCCAGTACTTC; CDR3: CASSIDEQSTQYF